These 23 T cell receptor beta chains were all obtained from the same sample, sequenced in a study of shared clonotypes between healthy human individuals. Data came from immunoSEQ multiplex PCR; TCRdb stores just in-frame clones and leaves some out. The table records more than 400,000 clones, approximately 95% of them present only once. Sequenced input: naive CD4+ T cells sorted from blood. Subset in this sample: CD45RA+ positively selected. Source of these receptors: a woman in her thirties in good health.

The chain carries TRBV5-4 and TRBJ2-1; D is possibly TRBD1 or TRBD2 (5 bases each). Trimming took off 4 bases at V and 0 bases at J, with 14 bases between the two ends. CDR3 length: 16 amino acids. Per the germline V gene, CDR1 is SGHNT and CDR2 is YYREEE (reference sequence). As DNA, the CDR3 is TGTGCCAGCAGCACGGGACCGTCCCCCTCCTACAATGAGCAGTTCTTC. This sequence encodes CASSTGPSPSYNEQFF.

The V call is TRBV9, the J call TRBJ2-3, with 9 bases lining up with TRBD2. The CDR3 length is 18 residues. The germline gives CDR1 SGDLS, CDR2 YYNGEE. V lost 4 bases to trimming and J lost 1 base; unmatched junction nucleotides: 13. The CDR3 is CASSSPPRGTSRTDTQYF. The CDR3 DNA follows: TGTGCCAGCAGCTCACCCCCCCGCGGGACTAGCCGCACAGATACGCAGTATTTT.

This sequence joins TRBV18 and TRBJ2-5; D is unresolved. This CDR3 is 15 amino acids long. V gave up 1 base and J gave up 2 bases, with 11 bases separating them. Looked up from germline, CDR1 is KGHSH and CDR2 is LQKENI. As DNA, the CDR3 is TGTGCCAGCTCACCACTTCGCTTGGAGCAAGAGACCCAGTACTTC. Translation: CASSPLRLEQETQYF.

The CDR3 DNA is TGTGCCAGCAGCTTAAAGGCGTCCCAGGGGGCCTCCTACGAGCAGTACTTC. It encodes CASSLKASQGASYEQYF. The chain is built from TRBV7-3 and TRBJ2-7; TRBD1 matches at 8 bases. The CDR3 totals 17 residues. In germline, CDR1 is SGHTA, CDR2 FQGTGA. J lost 0 bases, V lost 1 base, and 8 bases had no gene match.

The CDR3 protein is CASSPRNWSNQPQHF. Here the CDR3 DNA reads TGTGCCAGCAGCCCGCGTAATTGGAGCAATCAGCCCCAGCATTTT. This chain connects TRBV28 to TRBJ1-5; D is ambiguous. This CDR3 is 15 amino acids long. V was shortened by 6 bases and J by 1 base, with 13 bases between the two germline ends. CDR1 MDHEN and CDR2 SYDVKM come from the germline V gene.

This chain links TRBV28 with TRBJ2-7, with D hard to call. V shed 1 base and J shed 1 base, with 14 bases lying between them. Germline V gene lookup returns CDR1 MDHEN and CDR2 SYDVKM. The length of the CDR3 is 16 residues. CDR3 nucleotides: TGTGCCAGCAGTTTATTTGGTTCCCTGGGTTCCTACGAGCAGTACTTC. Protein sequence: CASSLFGSLGSYEQYF.

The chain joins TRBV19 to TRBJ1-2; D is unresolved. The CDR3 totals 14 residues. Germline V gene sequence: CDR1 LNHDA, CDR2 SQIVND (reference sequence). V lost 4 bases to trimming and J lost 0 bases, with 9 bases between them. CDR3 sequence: CASSTAHTNYGYTF. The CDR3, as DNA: TGTGCCAGTAGTACGGCACATACTAACTATGGCTACACCTTC.

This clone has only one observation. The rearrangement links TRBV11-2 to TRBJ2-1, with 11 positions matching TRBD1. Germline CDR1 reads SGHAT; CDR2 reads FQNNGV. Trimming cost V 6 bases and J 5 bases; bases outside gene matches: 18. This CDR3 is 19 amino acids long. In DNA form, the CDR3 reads TGTGCCAGCAGTTCACCCCCCCCTCGGGACAGGGGGTTGAACAATGAGCAGTTCTTC. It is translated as CASSSPPPRDRGLNNEQFF.

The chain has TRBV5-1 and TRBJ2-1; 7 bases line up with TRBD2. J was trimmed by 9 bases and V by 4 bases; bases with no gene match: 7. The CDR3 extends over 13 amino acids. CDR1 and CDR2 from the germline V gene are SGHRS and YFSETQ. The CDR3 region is CASSQGLDGEQFF. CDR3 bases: TGCGCCAGCAGCCAAGGACTAGACGGTGAGCAGTTCTTC.

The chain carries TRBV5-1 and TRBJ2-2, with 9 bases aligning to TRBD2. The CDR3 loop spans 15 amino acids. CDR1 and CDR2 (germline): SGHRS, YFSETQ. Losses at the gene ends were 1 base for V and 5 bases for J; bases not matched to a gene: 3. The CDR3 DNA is TGCGCCAGCAGCTTGAGCGGGAGGTTGACCGGGGAGCTGTTTTTT. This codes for CASSLSGRLTGELFF.

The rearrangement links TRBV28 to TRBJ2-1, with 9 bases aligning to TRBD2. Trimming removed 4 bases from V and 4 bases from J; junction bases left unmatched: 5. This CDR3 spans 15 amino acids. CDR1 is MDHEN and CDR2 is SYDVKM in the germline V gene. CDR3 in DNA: TGTGCCAGCAGTTCTAGCGGGATTGGTTACAATGAGCAGTTCTTC. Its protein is CASSSSGIGYNEQFF. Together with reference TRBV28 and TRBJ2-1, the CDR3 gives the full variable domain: DVKVTQSSRYLVKRTGEKVFLECVQDMDHENMFWYRQDPGLGLRLIYFSYDVKMKEKGDIPEGYSVSREKKERFSLILESASTNQTSMYLCASSSSGIGYNEQFFGPGTRLTVL.

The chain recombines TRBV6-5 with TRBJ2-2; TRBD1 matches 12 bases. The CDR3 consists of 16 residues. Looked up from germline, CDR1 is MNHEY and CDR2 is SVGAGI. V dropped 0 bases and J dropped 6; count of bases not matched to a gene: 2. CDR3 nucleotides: TGTGCCAGCAGTTACTCGGGGACAGGGGGCCCCGGGGAGCTGTTTTTT. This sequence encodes CASSYSGTGGPGELFF.

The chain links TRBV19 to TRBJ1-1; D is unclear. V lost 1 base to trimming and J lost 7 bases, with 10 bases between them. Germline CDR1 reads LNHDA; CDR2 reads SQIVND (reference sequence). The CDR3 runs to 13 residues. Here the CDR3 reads CASSIGWANEAFF. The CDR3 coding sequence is TGTGCCAGTAGTATAGGTTGGGCAAATGAAGCTTTCTTT.

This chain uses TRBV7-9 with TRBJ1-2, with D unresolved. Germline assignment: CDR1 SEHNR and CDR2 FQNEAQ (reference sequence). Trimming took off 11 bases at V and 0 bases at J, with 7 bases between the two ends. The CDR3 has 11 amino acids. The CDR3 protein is CAGVSNYGYTF. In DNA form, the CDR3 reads TGTGCCGGGGTTTCTAACTATGGCTACACCTTC.

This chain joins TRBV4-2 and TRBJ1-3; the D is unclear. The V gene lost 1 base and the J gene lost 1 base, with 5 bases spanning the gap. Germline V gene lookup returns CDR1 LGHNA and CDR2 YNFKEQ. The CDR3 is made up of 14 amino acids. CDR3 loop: CASSQGDSGNTIYF. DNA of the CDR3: TGTGCCAGCAGCCAAGGGGATTCTGGAAACACCATATATTTT.

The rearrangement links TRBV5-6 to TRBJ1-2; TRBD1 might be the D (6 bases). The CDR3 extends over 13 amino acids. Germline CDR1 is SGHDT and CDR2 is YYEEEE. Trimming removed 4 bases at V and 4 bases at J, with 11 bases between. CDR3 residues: CASSIDRTYGYTF. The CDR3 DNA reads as TGTGCCAGCAGCATAGACAGGACCTATGGCTACACCTTC.

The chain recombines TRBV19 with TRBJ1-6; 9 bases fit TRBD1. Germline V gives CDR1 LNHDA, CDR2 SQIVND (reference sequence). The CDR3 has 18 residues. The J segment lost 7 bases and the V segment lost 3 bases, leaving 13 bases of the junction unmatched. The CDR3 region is CASSIVGTGSSKNSPLHF. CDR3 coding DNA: TGTGCCAGTAGTATCGTCGGGACAGGGTCAAGTAAAAATTCACCCCTCCACTTT.

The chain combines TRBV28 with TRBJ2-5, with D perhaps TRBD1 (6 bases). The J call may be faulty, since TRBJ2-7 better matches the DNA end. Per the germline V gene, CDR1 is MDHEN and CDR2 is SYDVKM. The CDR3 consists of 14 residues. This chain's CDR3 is CATRGTGKSYEQYF. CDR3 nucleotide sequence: TGTGCCACGAGGGGGACGGGAAAGTCCTACGAGCAGTACTTC.

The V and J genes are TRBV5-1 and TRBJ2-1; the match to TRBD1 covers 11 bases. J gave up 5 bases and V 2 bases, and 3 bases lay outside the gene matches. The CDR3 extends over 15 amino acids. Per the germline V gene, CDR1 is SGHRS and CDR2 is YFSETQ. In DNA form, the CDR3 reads TGCGCCAGCAGCTTAGGACAGGGGGCAAACAATGAGCAGTTCTTC. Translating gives CASSLGQGANNEQFF.

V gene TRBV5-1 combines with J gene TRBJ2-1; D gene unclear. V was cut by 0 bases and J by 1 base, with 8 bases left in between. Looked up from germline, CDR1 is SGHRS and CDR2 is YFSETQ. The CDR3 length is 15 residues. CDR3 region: CASSLETSSYNEQFF. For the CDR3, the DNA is TGCGCCAGCAGCTTGGAAACCTCTTCCTACAATGAGCAGTTCTTC.

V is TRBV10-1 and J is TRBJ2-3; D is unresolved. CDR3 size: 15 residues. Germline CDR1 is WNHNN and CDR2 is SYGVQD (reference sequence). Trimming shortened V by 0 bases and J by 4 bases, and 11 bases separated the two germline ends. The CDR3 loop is CASSESSLGSDTQYF. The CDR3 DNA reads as TGCGCCAGCAGTGAGTCTTCTTTGGGGTCAGATACGCAGTATTTT.

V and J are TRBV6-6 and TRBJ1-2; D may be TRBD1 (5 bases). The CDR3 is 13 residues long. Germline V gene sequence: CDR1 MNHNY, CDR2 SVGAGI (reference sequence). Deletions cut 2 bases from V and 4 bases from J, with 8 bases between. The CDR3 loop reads CASSYPGPYGYTF. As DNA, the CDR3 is TGTGCCAGCAGTTACCCGGGGCCCTATGGCTACACCTTC.

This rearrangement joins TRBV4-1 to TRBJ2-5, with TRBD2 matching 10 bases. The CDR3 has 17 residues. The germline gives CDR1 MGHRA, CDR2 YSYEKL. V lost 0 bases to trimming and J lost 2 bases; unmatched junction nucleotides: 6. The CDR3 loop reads CASSQDTSGTSQETQYF. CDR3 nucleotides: TGCGCCAGCAGCCAAGATACTAGCGGGACCTCTCAAGAGACCCAGTACTTC.